A single sample gave rise to the 14 T cell receptor beta chains below, sequenced in a study of a mutant IDH1 vaccine in newly diagnosed glioma. Profiled with immunoSEQ multiplex PCR; TCRdb holds only in-frame clones, not every one. The sample records tens of thousands of clones, roughly 80% being singletons. No antigen is known for these receptors. The time point denotes: week 35, safety follow-up. Each dose of the vaccine consisted of 300 ug of mutant IDH1 20-mer peptide, with topical imiquimod. Sequencing used PBMCs, obtained from a glioma patient whose treatment included an IDH1 peptide vaccine. Receptor source: a woman between 40 and 50 years old with glioma.

The rearrangement uses TRBV5-1 and TRBJ1-5, with 9 bases fitting TRBD1. The CDR3 runs to 18 residues. V was clipped by 8 bases and J by 7 bases; unmatched bases: 22. The V gene's germline CDR1 is SGHRS and CDR2 YFSETQ. CDR3 nucleotide sequence: TGCGCCAGAAGCAGGGGAACCGGGACAGGGCAAGGAGGGCAGCCCCAGCATTTT. Protein sequence: CARSRGTGTGQGGQPQHF.

The genes are TRBV9 and TRBJ2-2, with TRBD1 matching 8 bases. With V trimmed by 3 bases and J by 6 bases, 4 bases remained unmatched. The CDR3 covers 14 residues. Germline CDR1 SGDLS, CDR2 YYNGEE. The CDR3 protein is CASSGGQGAGELFF. The CDR3, as DNA: TGTGCCAGCAGCGGTGGACAGGGCGCCGGGGAGCTGTTTTTT.

In its sample, this clone was seen a few times. V and J are TRBV30 and TRBJ1-3; a possible D gene is TRBD1 (5 bases). CDR1 is GTSNPN and CDR2 is SVGIG in the germline V gene (reference sequence). The CDR3 has 16 residues. V shed 6 bases and J shed 0 bases, with 18 bases lying between them. The CDR3, as DNA: TGTGCCTGTGACCGGGGGGGAGTAGTCTCTGGAAACACCATATATTTT. This sequence encodes CACDRGGVVSGNTIYF.

The table lists this clone with a few counts. The chain recombines TRBV2 with TRBJ2-6; 9 positions agree with TRBD2. Unmatched junction bases numbered 4, after V lost 8 bases and J lost 2 bases. In germline, CDR1 is SNHLY, CDR2 FYNNEI. The CDR3 runs 15 residues. The CDR3 DNA sequence: TGTGCCAGCGGGCCTAGCGGGACTGGGGCCAACGTCCTGACTTTC. It translates to CASGPSGTGANVLTF.

The J gene is TRBJ1-4, the V gene TRBV7-8; 8 bases match TRBD1. CDR3 length equals 16 residues. Per germline, CDR1 SGHVS and CDR2 FQNEAQ. Trimming at V came to 1 base and at J to 4 bases, leaving 5 bases not matched to a gene. The CDR3 here is CASSLVRGLYNEKLFF. In nucleotides, the CDR3 is TGTGCCAGCAGCTTAGTCAGGGGGCTTTATAATGAAAAACTGTTTTTT.

V gene TRBV27 combines with J gene TRBJ2-3; D unresolved. This CDR3 has 14 amino acids. V lost 9 bases to trimming and J lost 5 bases, with 18 bases between them. From germline, CDR1 is MNHEY and CDR2 SMNVEV (reference sequence). The CDR3 here is CASISYRLRDTQYF. CDR3 in DNA: TGTGCCAGTATATCCTACAGACTCCGAGATACGCAGTATTTT.

The table lists this clone with a few counts. This chain connects TRBV19 to TRBJ1-6, with D possibly being TRBD1 (5 bases). Germline assignment: CDR1 LNHDA and CDR2 SQIVND (reference sequence). V lost 10 bases and J 6 bases, leaving 16 bases between the germline ends. The CDR3 loop spans 14 amino acids. CDR3 in amino acids: CATKTGLGNSPLHF. The DNA for the CDR3 is TGTGCCACCAAAACAGGCCTCGGTAATTCACCCCTCCACTTT. The entire variable domain, with the rest obtained from reference TRBV19 and TRBJ1-6, is as follows: DGGITQSPKYLFRKEGQNVTLSCEQNLNHDAMYWYRQDPGQGLRLIYYSQIVNDFQKGDIAEGYSVSREKKESFPLTVTSAQKNPTAFYLCATKTGLGNSPLHFGNGTRLTVT.

The rearrangement joins TRBV9 to TRBJ2-2; unclear D gene. V was trimmed by 4 bases and J by 7 bases, leaving 11 bases between them. The CDR3 is made up of 13 amino acids. Germline V gives CDR1 SGDLS, CDR2 YYNGEE. DNA for the CDR3: TGTGCCAGCAGCCTTGTAATACACGGGGAGCTGTTTTTT. Amino acid sequence: CASSLVIHGELFF.

The V call is TRBV6-6, the J call TRBJ1-5, with TRBD1 matching 7 bases. With V trimmed by 4 bases and J by 0 bases, 6 bases remained unmatched. The CDR3 sequence is 16 residues long. Germline lookup yields CDR1 MNHNY and CDR2 SVGAGI (reference sequence). CDR3 region: CASSSGTVNSNQPQHF. The CDR3 bases are TGTGCCAGCAGTTCCGGGACAGTGAATAGCAATCAGCCCCAGCATTTT.

The chain employs TRBV6-5 and TRBJ2-7, with TRBD2 as a possible D gene (5 bases). The V and J ends lost 4 bases and 2 bases respectively, with 12 bases between them. The CDR3 length is 14 residues. Germline CDR1 and CDR2: MNHEY and SVGAGI. CDR3 sequence (DNA): TGTGCCAGCAGTTTGAATAGCGAAGCCTACGAGCAGTACTTC. Protein sequence: CASSLNSEAYEQYF.

This rearrangement joins TRBV9 to TRBJ2-3, with TRBD2 identical over 7 bases. The CDR3 has 16 residues. The trim removed 3 bases at V and 1 base at J, leaving 8 bases unmatched. Looked up from germline, CDR1 is SGDLS and CDR2 is YYNGEE. CDR3 DNA: TGTGCCAGCAGCGCACGAGCGGGAAGCCGCACAGATACGCAGTATTTT. This translates into CASSARAGSRTDTQYF.

The rearrangement links TRBV30 to TRBJ1-2; D uncertain. V lost 6 bases and J lost 2, with 10 bases in between. The germline V gene has CDR1 GTSNPN and CDR2 SVGIG (reference sequence). This CDR3 contains 12 residues. The CDR3: CACRNRNYGYTF. CDR3 DNA sequence: TGTGCCTGCCGGAACAGAAACTATGGCTACACCTTC.

The chain has TRBV5-6 and TRBJ2-3; D gene unclear. CDR3 length equals 14 residues. Trimming took 3 bases from V and 0 from J, leaving 8 bases between them. Germline V gene sequence: CDR1 SGHDT, CDR2 YYEEEE. CDR3 nucleotide sequence: TGTGCCAGCAGCTCGGGCCTAAGCACAGATACGCAGTATTTT. Amino acid sequence: CASSSGLSTDTQYF.

This clone qualifies as medium-sized (0.01 to 0.1%). The chain uses TRBV30 and TRBJ1-1; D ambiguous. CDR3 length equals 12 residues. V shed 4 bases and J shed 6 bases, with 12 bases lying between them. Germline V lookup: CDR1 GTSNPN, CDR2 SVGIG (reference sequence). CDR3 sequence reads: CAWKAREAEAFF. Written as DNA, the CDR3 is TGTGCCTGGAAGGCCCGAGAGGCTGAAGCTTTCTTT. Looking up the rest from reference TRBV30 and TRBJ1-1 gives the full variable domain: SQTIHQWPATLVQPVGSPLSLECTVEGTSNPNLYWYRQAAGRGLQLLFYSVGIGQISSEVPQNLSASRPQDRQFILSSKKLLLSDSGFYLCAWKAREAEAFFGQGTRLTVV.